This T cell receptor beta chain appears in the sequencing data of a study of Graves' ophthalmopathy and Graves' hyperthyroidism. The length of the CDR3 is 13 residues. Trimming left V 1 base short and J 8 bases short, with 8 bases between. Germline assignment: CDR1 SEHNR and CDR2 FQNEAQ (reference sequence). Amplified TCR beta CDR3 regions were obtained using RNA transcripts as template. An initial RT-PCR round employing HTBI primers preceded a second-round multiplex PCR. TCRdb itself ran the multiplex PCR reads through MiXCR, one entry per CDR3 protein. The sample has 500,000 to 800,000 distinct CDR3 sequences, roughly 39% seen once.

This rearrangement joins TRBV7-9 to TRBJ1-4; D remains ambiguous. Material: peripheral blood. The clonotype originates from an adult man with Graves' ophthalmopathy. The chain's CDR3 is CASSLEGQEKLFF. CDR3 DNA: TGTGCCAGCAGCTTAGAGGGCCAGGAAAAACTGTTTTTT.